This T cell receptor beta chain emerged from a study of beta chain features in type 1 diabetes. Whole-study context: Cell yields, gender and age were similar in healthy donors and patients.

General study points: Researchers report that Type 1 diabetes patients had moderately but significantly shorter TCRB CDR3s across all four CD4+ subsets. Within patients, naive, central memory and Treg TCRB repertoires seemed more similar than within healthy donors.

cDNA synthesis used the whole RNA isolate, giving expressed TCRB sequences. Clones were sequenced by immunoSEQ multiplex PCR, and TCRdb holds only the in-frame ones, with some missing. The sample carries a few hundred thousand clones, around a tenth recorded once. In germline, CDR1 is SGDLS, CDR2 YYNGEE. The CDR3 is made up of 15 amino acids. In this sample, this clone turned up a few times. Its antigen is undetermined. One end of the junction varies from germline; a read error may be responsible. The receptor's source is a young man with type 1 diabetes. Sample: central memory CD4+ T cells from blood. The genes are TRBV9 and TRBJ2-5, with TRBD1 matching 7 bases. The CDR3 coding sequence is TGTGCCAGCAGCGTAGAGCAAGGGGGCCAAGCGACCCAGTACTTC. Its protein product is CASSVEQGGQATQYF.